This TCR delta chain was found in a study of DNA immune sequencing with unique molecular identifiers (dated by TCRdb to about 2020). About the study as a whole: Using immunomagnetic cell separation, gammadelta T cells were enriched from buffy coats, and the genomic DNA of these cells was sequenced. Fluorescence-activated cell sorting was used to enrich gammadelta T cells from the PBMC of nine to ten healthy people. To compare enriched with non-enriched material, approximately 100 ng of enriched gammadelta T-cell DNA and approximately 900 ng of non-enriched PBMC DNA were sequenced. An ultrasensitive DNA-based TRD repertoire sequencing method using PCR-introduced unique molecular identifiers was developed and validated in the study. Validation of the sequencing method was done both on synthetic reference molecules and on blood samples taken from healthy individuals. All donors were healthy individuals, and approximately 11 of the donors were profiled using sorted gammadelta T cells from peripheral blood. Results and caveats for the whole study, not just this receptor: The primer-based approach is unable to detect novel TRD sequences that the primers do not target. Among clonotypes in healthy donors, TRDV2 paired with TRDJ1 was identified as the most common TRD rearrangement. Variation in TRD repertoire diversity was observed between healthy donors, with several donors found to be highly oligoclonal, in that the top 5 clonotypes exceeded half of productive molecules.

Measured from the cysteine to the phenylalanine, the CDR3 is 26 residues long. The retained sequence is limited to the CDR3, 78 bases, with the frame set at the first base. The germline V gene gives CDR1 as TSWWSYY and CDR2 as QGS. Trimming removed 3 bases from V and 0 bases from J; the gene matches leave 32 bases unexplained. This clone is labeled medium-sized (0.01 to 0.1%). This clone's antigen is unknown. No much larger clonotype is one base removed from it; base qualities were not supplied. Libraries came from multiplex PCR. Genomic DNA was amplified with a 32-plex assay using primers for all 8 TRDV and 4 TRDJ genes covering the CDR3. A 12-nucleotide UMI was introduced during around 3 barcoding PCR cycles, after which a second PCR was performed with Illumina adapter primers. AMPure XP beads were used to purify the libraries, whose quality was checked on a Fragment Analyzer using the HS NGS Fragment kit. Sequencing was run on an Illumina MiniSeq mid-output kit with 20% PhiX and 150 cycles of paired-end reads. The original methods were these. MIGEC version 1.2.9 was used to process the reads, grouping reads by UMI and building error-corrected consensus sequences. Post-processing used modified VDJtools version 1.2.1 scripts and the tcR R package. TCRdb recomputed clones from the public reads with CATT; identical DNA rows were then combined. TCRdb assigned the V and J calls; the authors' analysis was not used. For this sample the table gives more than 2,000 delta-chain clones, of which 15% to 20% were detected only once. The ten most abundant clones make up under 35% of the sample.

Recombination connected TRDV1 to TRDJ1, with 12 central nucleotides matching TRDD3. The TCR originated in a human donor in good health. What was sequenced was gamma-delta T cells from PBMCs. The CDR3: CALGDPGPSYAPLGDTRGSYTDKLIF. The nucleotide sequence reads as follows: TGTGCTCTTGGGGACCCGGGGCCTTCCTACGCTCCCCTGGGGGATACGCGGGGATCGTACACCGATAAACTCATCTTT.